This T cell receptor (beta chain) was sequenced for a study of blood T cell repertoires in COVID-19. Study-level background: The United States, Italy and Spain provided the acute and convalescent COVID-19 samples. Nucleic acid was either cDNA or gDNA, and it came from T cells, B-cell-depleted T cells, or PBMCs.

Authors' analysis steps: Counts of nucleated cells, estimated from reference gene primer amplification, were obtained. Assay: immunoSEQ multiplex PCR; the TCRdb copy retains only in-frame clones and omits some. That table supplies the V and J calls and clone size; D and trimming were determined from the DNA. The repertoire has some 130,000 clones, approximately 70% of them found once; the top ten carry 1.9%. Germline V CDR1 and CDR2: MGHDK, SYGVNS. V lost 4 bases to trimming and J lost 8 bases; unmatched junction nucleotides: 8. The length of the CDR3 is 14 residues. This clone has a handful of counts.

This chain connects TRBV25-1 to TRBJ2-7, with 10 bases aligning to TRBD1. The specimen sequenced was peripheral blood. The sequence derives from an older woman with acute or convalescent COVID-19. CDR3 DNA sequence: TGTGCCAGCAGTGCCGGGACAGGGGTTATTCAGCAGTACTTC. This sequence encodes CASSAGTGVIQQYF.